This TCR beta chain appears in the sequencing data of a study of blood T cell repertoires in COVID-19 (dated by TCRdb to about 2020). Some background on the complete study: Samples from collaborators originated in the United States, Italy and Spain and spanned both the acute and convalescent phases of COVID-19. The samples were drawn from two sources: the first 160 participants of the ongoing ImmuneRACE study, and 1,254 subjects contributed by 6 global collaborators. Subjects who had been exposed to COVID-19, were actively infected with it, or had recovered from it provided the deeply sampled blood TCRbeta repertoires that made up the dataset. The prospective study material was composed of cDNA or gDNA derived from T cells, B-cell-depleted T cells, or PBMCs. A freely available public database, intended as a resource for researchers studying the immune response to SARS-CoV-2, is where the repertoires were released. Nearly every sample came with metadata listing a de-identified subject ID, COVID-19 status, age in years and sex. HLA class I and class II types, where available, came from metadata supplied by the sample provider rather than from assay-based typing. Paper-wide results and their limitations: The amount of clinical and demographic metadata varied by source and participant and was provided uncurated.

Collaborating institutions collected whole blood in K2EDTA tubes following their own protocols. For TCRbeta analysis, collaborators shipped samples as frozen whole blood, isolated PBMCs, or DNA extracted from either of those sample types. A word on this clone: Its antigen remains unidentified. Base qualities are not at hand, and no much larger clone is one base apart.

From the cysteine up to the phenylalanine, the CDR3 has a length of 14 residues. Kept here is only the CDR3 DNA, which spans 42 bases and is read in frame from base 1. Clipping removes 3 bases from V and 2 bases from J, with 4 as the unmatched junction base count. In the germline V gene, CDR1 corresponds to SGHRS and CDR2 to YFSETQ. TCRbeta CDR3 regions were amplified from genomic DNA by means of the immunoSEQ Assay, a bias-controlled multiplex PCR. The published analysis was carried out like this. Nucleated cell counts per sample were estimated from amplification of reference gene primers within the assay. To quantify the absolute abundance of each unique TCRbeta CDR3 rearrangement, sequence reads were collapsed and filtered. Productive Simpson clonality was computed per sample as the square root of Simpson's diversity index over productive rearrangements. The table was pulled from immuneACCESS by TCRdb, which kept in-frame rearrangements only. Such tables lose some clones; where checked, under half of the loss comes from unresolved V genes, and the rest has no known cause. That table gives V, J and clone size, and the DNA gave D and trimming. Across this sample there are some 130,000 clones, with 60% to 85% seen only once. Of the sample, around 20% falls within the top ten clones.

The rearranged chain carries TRBV5-1 and TRBJ2-7, with 8 central nucleotides matching TRBD1. The material sequenced was peripheral blood. The source is a man older than 75 with acute or convalescent COVID-19. CDR3 loop: CASSYRQGPYEQYF. The base sequence is TGCGCCAGCAGCTATCGACAGGGGCCCTACGAGCAGTACTTC.